The sequence of this T cell receptor beta chain was determined in a study of cytomegalovirus exposure and HLA in healthy donors. Overall study results and limits: In a later analysis, a genetic analysis reported fewer productive-TCR N-insertions in an Asian-associated ancestry cluster than the cohort average. HLA alleles were associated with 15,000 to 20,000 TCR beta sequences in a later analysis at 0.05 false discovery rate.

On this clone: The antigen remains undetermined. The junction shows a germline mismatch at one end, possibly a read error.

The PCR employed 60 Vbeta primers together with 13 Jbeta primers. Sequenced by immunoSEQ multiplex PCR; TCRdb stores in-frame clones only, minus some. The sample holds 50,000 to 75,000 clones; about 83% are singletons and the top ten take 1.6%. Germline V gene lookup returns CDR1 SGHRS and CDR2 YFSETQ. The CDR3 has 18 amino acids. The sequenced sample was PBMCs. This sequence originates from a human donor in good health. This sequence joins TRBV5-1 and TRBJ1-6; D perhaps matches TRBD1 (5 bases). The CDR3 region is CASSPEALTAWGNSPPHF. The CDR3 DNA reads as TGCGCCAGCAGCCCAGAGGCATTGACAGCTTGGGGAAATTCACCCCCCCACTTT.